This entry lists 20 T cell receptor beta chains sequenced from one sample in a study of glioma-infiltrating T cells. Amplification of TCR alpha and beta CDR3 regions from RNA used iRepertoire nested multiplex PCR. TCRdb reanalysed the multiplex PCR reads using MiXCR and keeps one entry per CDR3 protein. The profile shows 45,000 or so distinct CDR3 sequences, approximately 20% of them singletons. The specimen was glioma tissue, nonneoplastic brain tissue, or PBMCs (not recorded which). The receptors shown here come from a human donor with low-grade glioma or glioblastoma, undergoing nonglioma brain surgery, or in good health (not recorded which).

This clonotype was found many times. The CDR3: CSARHGTSGTDEQFF. Written as DNA, the CDR3 is TGCAGTGCTAGACACGGGACTAGCGGGACGGATGAGCAGTTCTTC. The chain recombines TRBV20-1 with TRBJ2-1, with 13 bases aligning to TRBD2. The CDR3 totals 15 residues. Germline V lookup: CDR1 DFQATT, CDR2 SNEGSKA (reference sequence). With V trimmed by 2 bases and J by 8 bases, 6 bases remained unmatched.

This clonotype was picked up many times. This chain links TRBV4-1 with TRBJ1-1, with D uncertain. This CDR3 contains 18 residues. Trimming left V 0 bases short and J 0 bases short, with 17 bases between. CDR1 and CDR2 from the germline V gene are MGHRA and YSYEKL. The CDR3 reads CASSQEPPLEVMNTEAFF. The CDR3 nucleotides are TGCGCCAGCAGCCAAGAGCCCCCCTTGGAGGTCATGAACACTGAAGCTTTCTTT.

The chain carries TRBV5-6 and TRBJ2-5; TRBD1 matches at 8 bases. The ends lost 5 bases at V and 5 bases at J; junction bases unmatched: 14. Germline V gene data show CDR1 as SGHDT and CDR2 as YYEEEE. The CDR3 length is 16 residues. The CDR3 spells CASSLGSQGAGETQYF. CDR3 nucleotide sequence: TGTGCCAGCAGTCTTGGTAGCCAGGGGGCCGGGGAGACCCAGTACTTC.

This clonotype was recorded many times. This chain joins TRBV4-3 and TRBJ2-7, with D possibly TRBD1 on 6 matching bases. Trimming cost V 3 bases and J 3 bases, with 15 bases left between them. The germline V gene has CDR1 LGHNA and CDR2 YSLEER. This CDR3 contains 15 residues. Written as DNA, the CDR3 is TGCGCCAGCAGCCAGGGGGCCTACCGGGACTACGAGCAGTACTTC. As protein: CASSQGAYRDYEQYF.

Many counts were recorded for this clonotype. In DNA form, the CDR3 reads TGCGCCAGCAGCCAGGGACAGAACACTGAAGCTTTCTTT. Its protein is CASSQGQNTEAFF. The chain couples TRBV4-1 to TRBJ1-1; perhaps TRBD1 as D (6 bases). CDR1 is MGHRA, CDR2 YSYEKL, per germline. The V gene lost 3 bases and the J gene lost 1 base, with 6 bases spanning the gap. The CDR3 sequence is 13 residues long.

As concerns this clonotype: At one end, the junction sequence differs from germline, possibly due to a read error. The chain couples TRBV2 to TRBJ1-1, with no clear D. CDR3 size: 12 residues. Germline CDR1 reads SNHLY; CDR2 reads FYNNEI. Written as DNA, the CDR3 is TGTGCCCGCAGCCTTCTGGCGACTGACGCTTTCTTT. Protein: CARSLLATDAFF.

This clonotype was seen repeatedly, ten times or more. The rearrangement uses TRBV28 and TRBJ2-7, with D perhaps TRBD2 (6 bases). Germline CDR1 and CDR2: MDHEN and SYDVKM. CDR3 length: 15 amino acids. Trimming shortened V by 5 bases and J by 6 bases, and 20 bases separated the two germline ends. The CDR3 reads CASSLPAGGTGEQYF. As DNA, the CDR3 is TGTGCCAGCAGTCTGCCCGCCGGGGGAACGGGCGAGCAGTACTTC.

Notes on this clonotype: A read error may produce the germline difference seen at one junction end. The V gene is TRBV20-1, the J gene TRBJ2-1; weak D call: TRBD2 (5 bases). The CDR3 contains 17 residues. In germline, CDR1 is DFQATT, CDR2 SNEGSKA (reference sequence). The DNA of the CDR3 is TGCAGTGCTAGAGAACGGTTTGCCGGGAAATCCTACAATGAGCAGTCCTTC. It is translated as CSARERFAGKSYNEQSF.

This clonotype came up a few times. The chain links TRBV10-3 to TRBJ2-7; D is ambiguous. Germline V gene sequence: CDR1 ENHRY, CDR2 SYGVKD. Trimming left V 6 bases short and J 3 bases short, with 15 bases between. The CDR3 spans 14 residues. The chain's CDR3 is CAIRDGRTDYEQYF. The CDR3 bases are TGTGCCATCAGAGACGGGCGGACCGACTACGAGCAGTACTTC.

This clonotype was seen many times. CDR3 nucleotide sequence: TGTGCCAGCAGTTATCTAGCGGGAGAAGTGGGGACCCAGTACTTC. Translating it yields CASSYLAGEVGTQYF. J is TRBJ2-5 and V is TRBV6-1, with 10 bases fitting TRBD2. CDR3 length: 15 residues. Trimming cost V 5 bases and J 7 bases; bases outside gene matches: 10. Germline CDR1 is MNHNS and CDR2 is SASEGT.

This clonotype turned up a few times. The chain combines TRBV29-1 with TRBJ2-5; 9 bases match TRBD1. Germline loops: CDR1 SQVTM, CDR2 ANQGSEA. This CDR3 spans 14 amino acids. Losses at the gene ends were 2 bases for V and 4 bases for J; bases not matched to a gene: 5. The chain's CDR3 is CSVEYSTGGETQYF. The CDR3 DNA is TGCAGCGTTGAATATTCGACAGGGGGAGAGACCCAGTACTTC.

In regard to this clonotype: Germline and junction disagree at one end, which may indicate a read error. This sequence joins TRBV28 and TRBJ2-1; tentative D call: TRBD2 (5 bases). The CDR3 is 15 residues long. CDR1 is MDHEN and CDR2 is SYDVKM in the germline V gene. The CDR3 nucleotides are TGTGCCACCAAAGGACTGGGGAGCTCCTACAATGAGCATTTCTTC. Translation gives CATKGLGSSYNEHFF.

Remarks on this clonotype: A read error may explain this, as a much larger clone is one base away. The chain has TRBV18 and TRBJ2-7; TRBD1 matches at 8 bases. The germline V gene encodes CDR1 KGHSH and CDR2 LQKENI. The CDR3 has 14 residues. The CDR3 DNA follows: TGTGCCAGCCCACCACCCGGACAGGGCTACGAGCAGTACTTC. Residues: CASPPPGQGYEQYF.

This clonotype has a count of ten or more. The V and J genes are TRBV20-1 and TRBJ2-7; TRBD1 or TRBD2 may be the D gene (5 bases each). From germline, CDR1 is DFQATT and CDR2 SNEGSKA (reference sequence). The CDR3 loop spans 14 amino acids. Trimming shortened V by 4 bases and J by 7 bases, and 20 bases separated the two germline ends. CDR3 sequence: CSAMSGQALREQYF. In DNA form, the CDR3 reads TGCAGTGCTATGTCGGGGCAGGCCCTTCGGGAGCAGTACTTC.

In this sample, this clonotype turned up many times. The chain combines TRBV12-3 or TRBV12-4 with TRBJ2-5, with D uncertain. V gave up 3 bases and J gave up 2 bases, with 4 bases separating them. The CDR3 runs to 12 residues. As DNA, the CDR3 is TGTGCCAGCAGTTTCGGTCAAGAGACCCAGTACTTC. Translated, it gives CASSFGQETQYF.

This clonotype was seen more than once but under ten times. The chain has TRBV11-2 and TRBJ2-1; TRBD2 might be the D (6 bases). The V end lost 1 base, the J end lost 2 bases, and 9 bases lay between the germline ends. Germline CDR1 reads SGHAT; CDR2 reads FQNNGV. The length of the CDR3 is 15 residues. CDR3 region: CASSLVGGTYNEQFF. CDR3 in DNA: TGTGCCAGCAGCTTAGTCGGGGGTACCTACAATGAGCAGTTCTTC.

There are many counts of this clonotype. The chain combines TRBV28 with TRBJ2-1; either TRBD1 or TRBD2 may supply D (5 bases each). CDR1 is MDHEN and CDR2 is SYDVKM in the germline V gene. This CDR3 is built from 19 residues. Deletions cut 5 bases from V and 0 bases from J, with 23 bases between. The CDR3 is CASSPSRGLGTVSYNEQFF. The CDR3, as DNA: TGTGCCAGCAGTCCTTCGCGCGGACTGGGGACGGTCTCCTACAATGAGCAGTTCTTC.

Worth noting for this clonotype: A much larger clone differs from this one at a single base, so this may be a read error. J is TRBJ2-1 and V is TRBV3-1; perhaps TRBD2 as D (6 bases). This CDR3 is built from 17 residues. Germline V lookup: CDR1 LGHDT, CDR2 YNNKEL (reference sequence). Trimming removed 2 bases from V and 4 bases from J, with 18 bases in between. CDR3 sequence: CASSQYMGSGPYNEQFF. DNA of the CDR3: TGTGCCAGCAGCCAATATATGGGAAGCGGGCCTTACAATGAGCAGTTCTTC.

In the case of this clonotype: A much larger clone lies one base from this, so it may be a read error. This rearrangement joins TRBV10-3 to TRBJ1-1; no firm D call. The CDR3 has 12 amino acids. CDR1 ENHRY and CDR2 SYGVKD come from the germline V gene. Trimming left V 2 bases short and J 4 bases short, with 5 bases between. The CDR3 DNA is TGTGCCATCAGTGAGCTGGTCACTGAAGCTTTCTTT. Protein sequence: CAISELVTEAFF.

A remark on this clonotype: A much larger clonotype is one base distant, so this may be a read error. The chain links TRBV12-3 or TRBV12-4 to TRBJ2-1; TRBD1 matches at 10 bases. CDR3 length: 15 amino acids. The CDR3 DNA reads as TGTGCCAGCAGTTCCCCGGGACAGGGGTTCAATGAGGAGTTCTTC. This gives the protein CASSSPGQGFNEEFF.